These 29 T cell receptor beta chains share one sample of origin, sequenced in a study of response to subunit inactivated influenza vaccine. TCRdb analysed the RT-PCR reads with MiXCR anew, one entry per CDR3 protein. The sample shows about 580,000 distinct CDR3 sequences, about 15% of them seen only once. The sequencing here drew on PBMCs from blood, taken roughly 12 days after vaccination. These receptor sequences come from a man aged 50-60 years who received an inactivated influenza vaccine.

The chain combines TRBV6-1 with TRBJ2-1; TRBD2 aligns across 7 bases. CDR3 length: 17 residues. V shed 7 bases and J 0 bases; nucleotides not matched to a gene: 12. Germline V gives CDR1 MNHNS, CDR2 SASEGT. CDR3 nucleotide sequence: TGTGCCAGCACTAGATGGGGGGGGAAGAGCTCCTACAATGAGCAGTTCTTC. Translating gives CASTRWGGKSSYNEQFF.

This clonotype has a handful of counts. The rearrangement uses TRBV29-1 and TRBJ2-5; D possibly uses TRBD1 or TRBD2 (5 bases each). Trimming pared 6 bases from V and 1 base from J, leaving 18 bases between. Germline loops: CDR1 SQVTM, CDR2 ANQGSEA. This CDR3 spans 15 amino acids. The CDR3 DNA reads as TGCAGCGTGAGGGGTGCAGGAATGTTCCAAGAGACCCAGTACTTC. This translates into CSVRGAGMFQETQYF.

V is TRBV4-3 and J is TRBJ1-3; D is perhaps TRBD1 (5 bases). V lost 1 base, J lost 0 bases, and 10 bases lay in between. The V gene's germline CDR1 is LGHNA and CDR2 YSLEER. The CDR3 sequence is 16 residues long. CDR3 DNA: TGCGCCAGCAGCCAAGGGAGGGGCTCCTCTGGAAACACCATATATTTT. Its protein is CASSQGRGSSGNTIYF.

This sequence joins TRBV6-2 or TRBV6-3 and TRBJ2-4, with 7 bases matching TRBD1. J lost 9 bases, V lost 6 bases, and 8 bases had no gene match. This CDR3 contains 13 residues. Germline V gene data show CDR1 as MNHEY and CDR2 as SVGEGT. The CDR3 sequence: CASSRQGTLIQYF. The CDR3 nucleotides read TGTGCCAGCAGCCGACAGGGTACGCTCATTCAGTACTTC.

V usage is TRBV4-3 and J usage is TRBJ2-7, with a possible D match to TRBD1 (6 bases). The CDR3 has 14 residues. The germline V gene encodes CDR1 LGHNA and CDR2 YSLEER. Trimming removed 1 base at V and 6 bases at J, with 13 bases between. CDR3 loop: CASSQAQGRGEQYF. CDR3 bases: TGCGCCAGCAGCCAAGCACAGGGTAGGGGCGAGCAGTACTTC.

There are a few counts of this clonotype. The chain joins TRBV28 to TRBJ2-1; D not certain. CDR1 and CDR2 from the germline V gene are MDHEN and SYDVKM. This CDR3 is built from 11 residues. V lost 6 bases to trimming and J lost 6 bases, with 6 bases between them. Here the CDR3 DNA reads TGTGCCAGCAGACTTTCCAATGAGCAGTTCTTC. Amino acid sequence: CASRLSNEQFF.

Many counts were recorded for this clonotype. The V and J genes are TRBV4-2 and TRBJ2-1; D is uncertain. The length of the CDR3 is 17 residues. With 0 bases removed from V and 0 bases from J, the gap between germline ends came to 12 bases. Germline V gives CDR1 LGHNA, CDR2 YNFKEQ. CDR3 nucleotides: TGTGCCAGCAGCCAAGATCTGCGGCTCTACTCCTACAATGAGCAGTTCTTC. The encoded protein is CASSQDLRLYSYNEQFF.

The CDR3 loop reads CASSARTLADYNEQFF. The CDR3, as DNA: TGTGCCAGCAGTGCCAGGACTTTAGCGGACTACAATGAGCAGTTCTTC. This chain joins TRBV25-1 and TRBJ2-1, with D perhaps matching TRBD2 (6 bases). The germline V gene encodes CDR1 MGHDK and CDR2 SYGVNS. The CDR3 loop spans 16 amino acids. V was pared by 4 bases and J by 3 bases, with 16 bases between.

This clonotype turned up a few times. This chain links TRBV28 with TRBJ2-2; the D gene is possibly TRBD2 (6 bases). Between the trimmed V and J ends, which lost 3 bases and 6 bases, there was a span of 20 bases. In germline, CDR1 is MDHEN, CDR2 SYDVKM. This CDR3 has 17 residues. Here the CDR3 reads CASSFLARSGEPGELFF. The DNA of the CDR3 is TGTGCCAGCAGTTTCCTTGCGCGATCGGGAGAACCCGGGGAGCTGTTTTTT.

This rearrangement joins TRBV20-1 to TRBJ2-1; 7 nucleotides agree with TRBD2. The junction had 7 bases not matched to a gene; V was cut back by 1 base and J by 1 base. Germline V lookup: CDR1 DFQATT, CDR2 SNEGSKA (reference sequence). This CDR3 has 16 residues. The CDR3 DNA reads TGCAGTGCTAGAGTCGGGCGGGGGTTGTCCTACAATGAGCAGTTCTTC. Translation gives CSARVGRGLSYNEQFF.

This clonotype has a handful of counts. This sequence joins TRBV2 and TRBJ1-2; D ambiguous. CDR3 size: 12 residues. CDR1 and CDR2 from the germline V gene are SNHLY and FYNNEI. With 3 bases removed from V and 5 bases from J, the gap between germline ends came to 7 bases. CDR3 nucleotide sequence: TGTGCCAGCAGTGATTTTCCGTATGGCTACACCTTC. It translates to CASSDFPYGYTF.

A few counts support this clonotype. This rearrangement joins TRBV12-3 or TRBV12-4 to TRBJ1-5; tentatively, D is TRBD1 (5 bases). This CDR3 spans 15 amino acids. The germline V and J ends were trimmed by 6 bases and 0 bases, with 12 bases remaining between them. The CDR3 coding sequence is TGTGCCAGCAGGGGCCGGGACGATAGCAATCAGCCCCAGCATTTT. It is translated as CASRGRDDSNQPQHF.

This chain links TRBV5-6 with TRBJ2-7; 13 bases are a match to TRBD2. Looked up from germline, CDR1 is SGHDT and CDR2 is YYEEEE. This CDR3 spans 15 amino acids. After removal of 4 bases from V and 6 bases from J, the junction contained 7 bases not matched to a gene. CDR3 in DNA: TGTGCCAGCAGCCGAGACGGACTAGCGGGAGCCGAGCAGTACTTC. The encoded protein is CASSRDGLAGAEQYF.

Only a few counts were recorded for this clonotype. The chain has TRBV20-1 and TRBJ2-7, with D perhaps assigned TRBD1 or TRBD2 (5 bases each). This CDR3 has 17 amino acids. Germline loops: CDR1 DFQATT, CDR2 SNEGSKA (reference sequence). Trimming cost V 0 bases and J 2 bases, with 20 bases left between them. The CDR3 loop is CSAREYWGIGETYEQYF. The CDR3 DNA is TGCAGTGCTAGAGAGTATTGGGGGATAGGAGAAACCTACGAGCAGTACTTC.

This clonotype was detected a few times. J is TRBJ2-5 and V is TRBV5-1; 7 positions match TRBD1. Trimming removed 1 base from V and 5 bases from J; junction bases left unmatched: 11. Per the germline V gene, CDR1 is SGHRS and CDR2 is YFSETQ. There are 16 residues in the CDR3. The CDR3 protein is CASSLTQGQRGETQYF. Here the CDR3 DNA reads TGCGCCAGCAGCTTGACCCAGGGACAGCGAGGGGAGACCCAGTACTTC.

This chain links TRBV4-1 with TRBJ2-1; 11 bases agree with TRBD1. V trimming: 5 bases; J trimming: 8 bases; junction bases outside the gene matches: 11. Germline V gene lookup returns CDR1 MGHRA and CDR2 YSYEKL. The CDR3 contains 16 residues. CDR3 nucleotides: TGCGCCAGCAGCAGGGTGCCGGGACAGGGGGTCCATGAGCAGTTCTTC. It codes for CASSRVPGQGVHEQFF.

This chain joins TRBV18 and TRBJ1-6, with unresolved D. V dropped 2 bases and J dropped 4 bases, with 9 bases sitting between them. Germline V CDR1 and CDR2: KGHSH, LQKENI. This CDR3 is built from 15 residues. The CDR3 DNA reads as TGTGCCAGCTCACCATCAGGCGCTTATAATTCACCCCTCCACTTT. Amino acids: CASSPSGAYNSPLHF.

This clonotype was counted a few times. The rearrangement links TRBV12-3 or TRBV12-4 to TRBJ2-5; tentatively, D is TRBD2 (6 bases). This CDR3 spans 15 amino acids. Trimming stripped 4 bases from V and 2 bases from J, with 14 bases between. DNA for the CDR3: TGTGCCAGCAGTTCGGGTGGGGGGATACAAGAGACCCAGTACTTC. Translation: CASSSGGGIQETQYF.

This clonotype has only a few counts. This chain joins TRBV5-8 and TRBJ1-5; D is perhaps TRBD1 (6 bases). V lost 4 bases, J lost 4 bases, and 12 bases lay in between. The germline gives CDR1 SGHTS, CDR2 YDEGEE. This CDR3 comprises 14 residues. CDR3 protein: CASSPRGGNQPQHF. In DNA, the CDR3 is TGTGCCAGCAGCCCGCGAGGGGGGAATCAGCCCCAGCATTTT.

This clonotype was counted a few times. The chain uses TRBV5-6 and TRBJ2-4, with unresolved D. Trimming removed 2 bases from V and 6 bases from J, with 9 bases in between. Germline V CDR1 and CDR2: SGHDT, YYEEEE. CDR3 size: 13 residues. CDR3 loop: CASSFSGVNIQYF. DNA for the CDR3: TGTGCCAGCAGCTTCAGTGGCGTAAACATTCAGTACTTC.

The gene calls are TRBV11-2 and TRBJ2-7; D tentatively reads TRBD1 or TRBD2 (5 bases each). The CDR3 covers 15 residues. The germline gives CDR1 SGHAT, CDR2 FQNNGV. The V end was cut by 6 bases, the J end by 6 bases, with 21 bases between. The CDR3 region is CASRPPGLASGEQYF. The CDR3 DNA reads TGTGCCAGCAGACCTCCGGGGCTAGCATCTGGCGAGCAGTACTTC.

This clonotype was counted ten times or more. The rearrangement joins TRBV5-1 to TRBJ2-5; D is unresolved. V lost 0 bases to trimming and J lost 6 bases, with 12 bases between them. Germline-derived CDR1 and CDR2 are SGHRS and YFSETQ. This CDR3 comprises 14 residues. The CDR3 loop is CASSLESAGKTQYF. CDR3 nucleotides: TGCGCCAGCAGCTTGGAGTCAGCCGGAAAGACCCAGTACTTC. Full variable domain (missing parts from reference TRBV5-1 and TRBJ2-5): KAGVTQTPRYLIKTRGQQVTLSCSPISGHRSVSWYQQTPGQGLQFLFEYFSETQRNKGNFPGRFSGRQFSNSRSEMNVSTLELGDSALYLCASSLESAGKTQYFGPGTRLLVL.

This clonotype was counted between two and nine times. The rearrangement uses TRBV5-1 and TRBJ2-7, with D maybe TRBD1 (5 bases). Germline loops: CDR1 SGHRS, CDR2 YFSETQ. The length of the CDR3 is 16 residues. V lost 2 bases to trimming and J lost 0 bases, with 15 bases between them. CDR3 sequence: CASSFLDTSTSYEQYF. The CDR3 nucleotides are TGCGCCAGCAGCTTCCTGGACACTTCTACCTCCTACGAGCAGTACTTC.

The V and J genes are TRBV13 and TRBJ1-6; 7 bases agree with TRBD1. The ends lost 4 bases at V and 5 bases at J; junction bases unmatched: 5. This CDR3 has 15 residues. Germline CDR1 reads PRHDT; CDR2 reads FYEKMQ (reference sequence). The CDR3 DNA follows: TGTGCCAGCAGCTACTCGACAGGGAATAATTCACCCCTCCACTTT. Its protein is CASSYSTGNNSPLHF.

The rearrangement uses TRBV12-3 or TRBV12-4 and TRBJ1-1; D might be TRBD1 (5 bases). With 1 base removed from V and 4 bases from J, the gap between germline ends came to 10 bases. The CDR3 consists of 14 residues. The CDR3 sequence is CASSLVVGLTEAFF. The DNA for the CDR3 is TGTGCCAGCAGTTTAGTCGTGGGGCTCACTGAAGCTTTCTTT.

In its sample, this clonotype was seen a few times. The rearrangement uses TRBV5-1 and TRBJ2-2; TRBD2 might be the D (6 bases). Germline-derived CDR1 and CDR2 are SGHRS and YFSETQ. The V end was cut by 3 bases, the J end by 3 bases, with 15 bases between. CDR3 size: 16 residues. CDR3 residues: CASSSSAGWDTGELFF. The CDR3 bases are TGCGCCAGCAGCTCATCTGCGGGGTGGGACACCGGGGAGCTGTTTTTT.

The CDR3 sequence: CATMGSGGNEQFF. CDR3 DNA sequence: TGTGCCACCATGGGTAGCGGGGGCAATGAGCAGTTCTTC. The genes are TRBV24-1 and TRBJ2-1; 9 bases align to TRBD2. V was pared by 8 bases and J by 6 bases, with 4 bases of the junction left unmatched. The CDR3 covers 13 residues. Germline V gives CDR1 KGHDR, CDR2 SFDVKD.

The rearrangement links TRBV3-1 to TRBJ2-1, with 7 bases matching TRBD2. The CDR3 extends over 18 amino acids. V dropped 1 base and J dropped 3; count of bases not matched to a gene: 12. In germline, CDR1 is LGHDT, CDR2 YNNKEL (reference sequence). CDR3 amino acids: CASSQVTSVSPGYNEQFF. Here the CDR3 DNA reads TGTGCCAGCAGCCAAGTTACTAGCGTGAGTCCCGGCTACAATGAGCAGTTCTTC.

The rearrangement uses TRBV2 and TRBJ2-1; 12 nucleotides line up with TRBD2. V shed 4 bases, J shed 5 bases, and the junction held 6 bases outside the gene matches. CDR1 is SNHLY and CDR2 is FYNNEI in the germline V gene. This CDR3 region has 16 residues. Here the CDR3 reads CASSGQRTSGNNEQFF. CDR3 nucleotides: TGTGCCAGCAGTGGTCAGAGGACTAGCGGGAACAATGAGCAGTTCTTC.